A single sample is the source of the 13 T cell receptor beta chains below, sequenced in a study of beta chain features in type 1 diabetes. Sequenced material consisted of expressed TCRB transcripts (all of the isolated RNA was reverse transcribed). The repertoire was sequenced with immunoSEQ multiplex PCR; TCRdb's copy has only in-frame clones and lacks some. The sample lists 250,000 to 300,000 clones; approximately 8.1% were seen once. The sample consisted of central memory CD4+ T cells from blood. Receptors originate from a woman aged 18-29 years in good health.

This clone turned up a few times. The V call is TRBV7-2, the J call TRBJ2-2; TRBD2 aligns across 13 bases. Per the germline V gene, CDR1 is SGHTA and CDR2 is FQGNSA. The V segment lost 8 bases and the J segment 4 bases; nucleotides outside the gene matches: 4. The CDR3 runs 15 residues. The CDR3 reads CASRGTSGATGELFF. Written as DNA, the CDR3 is TGTGCCAGCCGGGGGACTAGCGGGGCCACCGGGGAGCTGTTTTTT. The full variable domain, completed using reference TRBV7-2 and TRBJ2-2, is GAGVSQSPSNKVTEKGKDVELRCDPISGHTALYWYRQSLGQGLEFLIYFQGNSAPDKSGLPSDRFSAERTGGSVSTLTIQRTQQEDSAVYLCASRGTSGATGELFFGEGSRLTVL.

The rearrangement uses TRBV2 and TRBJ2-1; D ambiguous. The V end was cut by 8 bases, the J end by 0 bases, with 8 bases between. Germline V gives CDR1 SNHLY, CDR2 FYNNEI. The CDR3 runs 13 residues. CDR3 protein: CASGPSSYNEQFF. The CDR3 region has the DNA TGTGCCAGCGGGCCCAGCTCCTACAATGAGCAGTTCTTC.

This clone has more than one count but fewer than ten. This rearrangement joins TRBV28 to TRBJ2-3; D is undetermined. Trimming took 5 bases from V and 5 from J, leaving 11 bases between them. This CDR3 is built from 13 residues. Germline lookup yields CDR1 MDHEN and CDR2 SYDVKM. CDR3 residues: CASSPTVVDTQYF. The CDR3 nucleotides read TGTGCCAGCAGTCCTACAGTTGTAGATACGCAGTATTTT.

The CDR3 nucleotides read TGCGCCAGCAGCCAAGATTTAACAGCTTCCCAAAACTATGGCTACACCTTC. Amino acids: CASSQDLTASQNYGYTF. This chain joins TRBV4-1 and TRBJ1-2, with D uncertain. Germline V gene lookup returns CDR1 MGHRA and CDR2 YSYEKL. CDR3 length: 17 residues. The V end was cut by 0 bases, the J end by 2 bases, with 16 bases between.

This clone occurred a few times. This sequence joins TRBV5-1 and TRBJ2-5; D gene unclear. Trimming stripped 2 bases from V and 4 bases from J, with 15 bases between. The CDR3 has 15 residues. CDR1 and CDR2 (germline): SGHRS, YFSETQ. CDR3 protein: CASSLTAPWGETQYF. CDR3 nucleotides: TGCGCCAGCAGCTTAACGGCTCCCTGGGGAGAGACCCAGTACTTC.

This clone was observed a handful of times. DNA for the CDR3: TGTGCCAGCAGTGAGGCAACCGGGACAGCCTACAATGAGCAGTTCTTC. Protein: CASSEATGTAYNEQFF. The V and J genes are TRBV25-1 and TRBJ2-1; TRBD1 matches at 7 bases. The CDR3 totals 16 residues. The V segment lost 3 bases and the J segment 2 bases; nucleotides outside the gene matches: 7. The germline CDR1 and CDR2 sequences are MGHDK and SYGVNS.

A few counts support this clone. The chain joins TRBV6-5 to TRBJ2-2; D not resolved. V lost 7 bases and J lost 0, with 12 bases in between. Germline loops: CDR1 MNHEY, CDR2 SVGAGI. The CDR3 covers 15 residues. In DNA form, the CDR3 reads TGTGCCAGCAAGTCGAGTCGTTCGAACACCGGGGAGCTGTTTTTT. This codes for CASKSSRSNTGELFF.

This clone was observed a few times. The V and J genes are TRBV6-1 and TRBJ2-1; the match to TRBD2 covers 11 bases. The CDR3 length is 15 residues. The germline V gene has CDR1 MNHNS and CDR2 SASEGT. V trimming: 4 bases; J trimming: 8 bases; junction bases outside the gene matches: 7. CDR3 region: CASSALAGGRDEQFF. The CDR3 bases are TGTGCCAGCAGTGCCTTAGCGGGGGGGCGCGATGAGCAGTTCTTC.

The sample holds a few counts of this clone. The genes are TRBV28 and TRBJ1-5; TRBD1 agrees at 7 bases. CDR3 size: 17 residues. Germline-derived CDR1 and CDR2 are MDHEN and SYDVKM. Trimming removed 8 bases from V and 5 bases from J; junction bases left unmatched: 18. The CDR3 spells CASSTQGPLLAHQPQHF. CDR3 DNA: TGTGCCAGCTCAACACAGGGGCCGCTCCTTGCCCATCAGCCCCAGCATTTT.

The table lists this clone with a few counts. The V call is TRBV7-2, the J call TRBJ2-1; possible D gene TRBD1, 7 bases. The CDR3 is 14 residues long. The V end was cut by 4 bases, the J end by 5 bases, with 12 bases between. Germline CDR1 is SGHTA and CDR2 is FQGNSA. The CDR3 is CASSWRDSNNEQFF. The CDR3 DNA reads TGTGCCAGCAGCTGGCGGGACAGTAACAATGAGCAGTTCTTC.

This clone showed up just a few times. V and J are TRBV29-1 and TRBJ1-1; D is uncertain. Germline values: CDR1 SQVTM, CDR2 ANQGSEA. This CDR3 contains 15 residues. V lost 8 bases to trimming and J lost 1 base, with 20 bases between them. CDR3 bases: TGCAGCTGCGTACCCCGGGGAAGCGGGAACACTGAAGCTTTCTTT. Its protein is CSCVPRGSGNTEAFF.

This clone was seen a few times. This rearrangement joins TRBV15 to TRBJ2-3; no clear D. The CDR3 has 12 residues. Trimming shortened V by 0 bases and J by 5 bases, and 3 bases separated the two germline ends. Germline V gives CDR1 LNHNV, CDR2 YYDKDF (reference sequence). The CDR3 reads CATSRDRDTQYF. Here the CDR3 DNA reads TGTGCCACCAGCAGAGACAGAGATACGCAGTATTTT. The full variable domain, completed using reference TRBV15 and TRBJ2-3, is DAMVIQNPRYQVTQFGKPVTLSCSQTLNHNVMYWYQQKSSQAPKLLFHYYDKDFNNEADTPDNFQSRRPNTSFCFLDIRSPGLGDTAMYLCATSRDRDTQYFGPGTRLTVL.

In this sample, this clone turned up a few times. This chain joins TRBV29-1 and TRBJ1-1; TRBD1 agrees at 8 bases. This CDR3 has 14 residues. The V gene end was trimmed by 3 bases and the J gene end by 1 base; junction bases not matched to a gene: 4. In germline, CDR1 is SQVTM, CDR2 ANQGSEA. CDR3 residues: CSVDRGRGNTEAFF. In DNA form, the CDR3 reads TGCAGCGTTGACAGGGGGCGCGGGAACACTGAAGCTTTCTTT.